These T cell receptor beta chains were read from a single sample in a study of response to subunit inactivated influenza vaccine. MiXCR, applied by TCRdb to the RT-PCR reads, yields one record per CDR3 protein. The table has about 500,000 distinct CDR3 sequences, about 17% seen once. The specimen comprised CD4+ T cells sorted from PBMCs, sampled roughly 24 months after vaccination. These receptors came from a man in his fifties or sixties who received an inactivated influenza vaccine. CDR3s include the opening cysteine and the closing phenylalanine or tryptophan. D genes are given only for firm matches. Clone size is given for some rows only: seen once, a few or many times, or a class if the clone is expanded.

10,many,TRBJ1-1,NA,TRBV29-1,CSGEQGQAFF,TGCAGCGGGGAACAGGGACAAGCTTTCTTT
14,NA,TRBJ1-3,NA,TRBV12-3/TRBV12-4,CASNGARTGNTIYF,TGTGCCAGCAACGGGGCCCGGACTGGAAACACCATATATTTT
14,few,TRBJ1-5,NA,TRBV20-1,CSAARDFYNQPQHF,TGCAGTGCGGCTCGGGACTTCTACAATCAGCCCCAGCATTTT
13,few,TRBJ1-1,NA,TRBV3-1,CASSATERGQAFF,TGTGCCAGCAGCGCGACCGAGCGGGGGCAAGCTTTCTTT
15,NA,TRBJ1-5,TRBD1,TRBV5-5,CASSLGQGNRQPQHF,TGTGCCAGCAGCTTGGGACAGGGCAACCGCCAGCCCCAGCATTTT
14,NA,TRBJ2-7,TRBD2,TRBV20-1,CSASKGTSGYEQYF,TGCAGTGCCTCAAAGGGGACTAGCGGGTACGAGCAGTACTTC
12,many,TRBJ1-2,NA,TRBV12-3/TRBV12-4,CASSFTGYGYTF,TGTGCCAGCAGTTTTACCGGGTATGGCTACACCTTC
15,NA,TRBJ2-1,NA,TRBV10-3,CAISELGVGRNEQFF,TGTGCCATCAGTGAGTTGGGGGTAGGGAGGAATGAGCAGTTCTTC
13,NA,TRBJ2-7,TRBD2,TRBV10-3,CAISAGGSVEQYF,TGTGCCATCAGTGCGGGCGGGAGTGTCGAGCAGTACTTC
17,once,TRBJ2-2,TRBD2,TRBV6-1,CASRSDLGLADPGELFF,TGTGCCAGCAGATCCGACTTGGGACTAGCAGATCCCGGGGAGCTGTTTTTT
13,many,TRBJ2-3,NA,TRBV6-1,CASSTPSTDTQYF,TGTGCCAGCAGTACCCCTAGCACAGATACGCAGTATTTT
14,NA,TRBJ1-2,TRBD1,TRBV6-2/TRBV6-3,CASSHPQGVSGYTF,TGTGCCAGCAGCCACCCACAGGGGGTGAGCGGCTACACCTTC
12,NA,TRBJ2-7,NA,TRBV20-1,CSARRGLYEQYF,TGCAGTGCTCGTAGGGGACTCTACGAGCAGTACTTC
13,NA,TRBJ2-7,NA,TRBV7-9,CASSFGVTYEQYF,TGTGCCAGCAGTTTCGGGGTTACCTACGAGCAGTACTTC
16,few,TRBJ2-3,TRBD2,TRBV11-2,CASSSGLAPGTDTQYF,TGTGCCAGCAGCTCCGGACTAGCACCGGGCACAGATACGCAGTATTTT
15,NA,TRBJ1-6,TRBD1,TRBV10-3,CATGDRETYNSPLHF,TGTGCCACCGGGGACAGGGAAACCTATAATTCACCCCTCCACTTT
18,few,TRBJ2-2,TRBD2,TRBV7-2,CASSLARLAGTNTGELFF,TGTGCCAGCAGCTTAGCCAGGCTAGCGGGGACAAACACCGGGGAGCTGTTTTTT
12,few,TRBJ2-5,NA,TRBV15,CATSIGQETQYF,TGTGCCACCAGCATCGGGCAAGAGACCCAGTACTTC
15,NA,TRBJ1-4,TRBD1,TRBV5-5,CASSLVLGQVEKLFF,TGTGCCAGCAGCTTGGTACTGGGACAGGTTGAAAAACTGTTTTTT
15,NA,TRBJ1-2,NA,TRBV7-6,CASSPRTASNYGYTF,TGTGCCAGCAGCCCCCGGACAGCTTCTAACTATGGCTACACCTTC
14,many,TRBJ2-7,TRBD2,TRBV9,CASSVSSGSYEQYF,TGTGCCAGCAGCGTGTCTAGCGGTTCGTACGAGCAGTACTTC
14,NA,TRBJ2-5,NA,TRBV7-8,CASTGGTPQETQYF,TGTGCCAGCACCGGAGGGACACCCCAAGAGACCCAGTACTTC
14,few,TRBJ1-2,NA,TRBV12-3/TRBV12-4,CASRTRTQNYGYTF,TGTGCCAGCAGAACAAGGACGCAAAACTATGGCTACACCTTC
17,NA,TRBJ2-1,NA,TRBV20-1,CSATGIRQEYSYNEQFF,TGCAGTGCTACCGGCATTAGACAGGAGTACTCCTACAATGAGCAGTTCTTC
13,NA,TRBJ2-7,TRBD1,TRBV6-1,CASRTGVRNEQYF,TGTGCCAGCAGAACAGGGGTAAGGAACGAGCAGTACTTC
13,few,TRBJ2-1,TRBD2,TRBV10-3,CAIRDGLDNEQFF,TGTGCCATCAGAGATGGACTAGACAATGAGCAGTTCTTC
15,NA,TRBJ2-3,NA,TRBV5-1,CASSLASGNTDTQYF,TGCGCCAGCAGCTTGGCCAGCGGAAACACAGATACGCAGTATTTT
16,few,TRBJ2-2,TRBD2,TRBV7-2,CASSLVVVAGAGELFF,TGTGCCAGCAGCTTAGTAGTCGTAGCGGGGGCCGGGGAGCTGTTTTTT
13,few,TRBJ2-5,NA,TRBV27,CASKIQGKETQYF,TGTGCCAGCAAAATACAGGGAAAAGAGACCCAGTACTTC
14,NA,TRBJ1-1,NA,TRBV4-2,CASSLTGQTPEAFF,TGTGCCAGCAGCCTGACCGGACAGACTCCTGAAGCTTTCTTT
16,few,TRBJ2-6,TRBD1,TRBV18,CASSRDSQSGANVLTF,TGTGCCAGCTCACGGGACAGTCAATCTGGGGCCAACGTCCTGACTTTC